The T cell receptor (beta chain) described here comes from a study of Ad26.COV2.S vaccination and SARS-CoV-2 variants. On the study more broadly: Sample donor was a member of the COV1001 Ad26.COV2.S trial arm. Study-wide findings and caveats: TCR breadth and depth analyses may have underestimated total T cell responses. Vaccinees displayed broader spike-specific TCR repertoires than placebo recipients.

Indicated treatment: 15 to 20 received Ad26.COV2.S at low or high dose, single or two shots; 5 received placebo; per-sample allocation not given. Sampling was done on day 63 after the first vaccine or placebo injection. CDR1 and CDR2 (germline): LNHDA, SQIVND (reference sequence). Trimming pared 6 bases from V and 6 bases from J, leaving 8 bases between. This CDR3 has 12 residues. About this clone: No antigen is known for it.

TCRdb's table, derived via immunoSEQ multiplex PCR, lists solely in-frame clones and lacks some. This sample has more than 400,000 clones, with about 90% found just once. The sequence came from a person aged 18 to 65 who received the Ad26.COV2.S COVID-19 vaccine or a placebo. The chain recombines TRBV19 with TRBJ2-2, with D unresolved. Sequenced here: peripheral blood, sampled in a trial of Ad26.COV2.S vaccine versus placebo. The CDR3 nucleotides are TGTGCCAGTAGAATCATCCCCGGGGAGCTGTTTTTT. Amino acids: CASRIIPGELFF.